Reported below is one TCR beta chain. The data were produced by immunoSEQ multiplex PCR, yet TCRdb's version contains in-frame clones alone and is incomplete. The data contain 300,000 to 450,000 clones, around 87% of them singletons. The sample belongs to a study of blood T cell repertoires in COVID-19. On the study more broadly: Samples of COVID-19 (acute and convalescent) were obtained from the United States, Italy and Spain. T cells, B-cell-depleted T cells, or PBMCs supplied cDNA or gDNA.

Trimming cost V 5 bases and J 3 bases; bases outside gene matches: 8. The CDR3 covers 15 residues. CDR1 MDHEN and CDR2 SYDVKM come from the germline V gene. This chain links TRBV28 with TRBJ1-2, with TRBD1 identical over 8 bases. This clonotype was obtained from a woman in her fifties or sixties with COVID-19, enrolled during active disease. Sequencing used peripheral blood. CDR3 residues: CASSTHTGGDYGYTF. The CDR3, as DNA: TGTGCCAGCAGTACCCATACAGGGGGTGACTATGGCTACACCTTC.